A selection of T cell receptor beta chains follows, all from one sample in a study of blood T cells in healthy people across ages. TCRdb used MiXCR to reprocess the 5' RACE reads, holding one entry per CDR3 protein. The sample shows about 940,000 distinct CDR3 sequences, around 46% of them seen only once. Source material: blood. These TCRs come from a man aged 30-40 years in good health. The CDR3 runs from the conserved cysteine through the conserved F or W. A D gene is named only where the DNA matches it firmly. For some rows the clone size is stated as once, few or many, or as a class when expanded; others skip it.

J,V,size,length,D,CDR3,DNA
TRBJ2-1,TRBV20-1,.,14,.,CSAPRTHLGKEQFF,TGCAGTGCTCCCCGGACTCACTTGGGAAAGGAGCAGTTCTTC
TRBJ2-5,TRBV7-2,.,15,TRBD2,CASSLQAGGGETQYF,TGTGCCAGCAGCTTACAAGCGGGGGGAGGAGAGACCCAGTACTTC
TRBJ2-5,TRBV15,.,16,TRBD2,CATSRDTAGAQETQYF,TGTGCCACCAGCAGAGATACAGCGGGGGCCCAAGAGACCCAGTACTTC
TRBJ2-1,TRBV6-4,.,15,TRBD2,CASSEGSGGAEEQFF,TGTGCCAGCAGTGAGGGTAGCGGGGGGGCTGAGGAGCAGTTCTTC
TRBJ2-1,TRBV10-3,.,13,.,CAISARDTNEQFF,TGTGCCATCAGTGCCCGGGACACCAATGAGCAGTTCTTC
TRBJ1-1,TRBV11-2,.,16,.,CASQQGAEALALGAFF,TGTGCCAGCCAACAAGGGGCAGAAGCACTCGCCCTTGGAGCTTTCTTT
TRBJ1-1,TRBV6-5,.,14,.,CASSYRGENTEAFF,TGTGCCAGCAGTTACCGGGGGGAGAACACTGAAGCTTTCTTT
TRBJ2-3,TRBV4-2,few,14,.,CASSQDILTDTQYF,TGTGCCAGCAGCCAAGATATCCTTACAGATACGCAGTATTTT
TRBJ2-3,TRBV4-2,.,16,.,CASSSGGSLRADTQYF,TGTGCCAGCAGCTCGGGTGGCTCCCTCAGGGCAGATACGCAGTATTTT
TRBJ1-4,TRBV15,.,15,.,CATSRGEGTNEKLFF,TGTGCCACCAGCAGGGGAGAGGGGACTAATGAAAAACTGTTTTTT
TRBJ1-1,TRBV4-1,few,15,.,CASSQDSRGSTEAFF,TGCGCCAGCAGCCAAGATAGCCGGGGAAGTACTGAAGCTTTCTTT
TRBJ1-2,TRBV29-1,many,15,.,CSVFSTGREDYGYTF,TGCAGCGTGTTTTCAACAGGGCGCGAGGACTATGGCTACACCTTC
TRBJ1-5,TRBV12-3/TRBV12-4,.,15,TRBD1,CASSPGQPHNQPQHF,TGTGCCAGCAGCCCGGGACAGCCCCACAATCAGCCCCAGCATTTT
TRBJ2-3,TRBV28,.,17,TRBD1,CASSSIRGRSPTDTQYF,TGTGCCAGCAGTTCCATCAGGGGGCGCAGCCCCACAGATACGCAGTATTTT
TRBJ2-7,TRBV20-1,few,15,TRBD1,CSARDRTGIPYEQYF,TGCAGTGCTAGAGATCGGACAGGGATCCCTTACGAGCAGTACTTC
TRBJ1-1,TRBV3-1,.,17,.,CASSHSASGPMNTEAFF,TGTGCCAGCAGCCACTCTGCGTCAGGTCCCATGAACACTGAAGCTTTCTTT
TRBJ2-7,TRBV30,.,15,TRBD1,CAWSPPGTASYEQYF,TGTGCCTGGAGTCCCCCCGGGACAGCCTCCTACGAGCAGTACTTC
TRBJ2-1,TRBV29-1,.,22,TRBD2,CSGLEAAGWPWSDRFSYNKQFF,TGCAGCGGCCTGGAGGCAGCGGGATGGCCCTGGTCCGACCGCTTCTCCTACAATAAGCAGTTCTTC
TRBJ1-5,TRBV12-3/TRBV12-4,.,16,TRBD1,CASSPGGGAINQPQHF,TGTGCCAGCAGTCCCGGAGGGGGCGCAATCAATCAGCCCCAGCATTTT
TRBJ2-1,TRBV6-6,.,15,TRBD1,CASSYQTGPYYEQFF,TGTGCCAGCAGTTACCAGACAGGGCCTTACTATGAGCAGTTCTTC
TRBJ2-7,TRBV2,few,15,TRBD1,CASSVGPGQGAEQYF,TGTGCCAGCAGCGTTGGTCCGGGACAGGGTGCCGAGCAGTACTTC
TRBJ2-1,TRBV5-6,.,16,.,CASSFRPSGGYNEQFF,TGTGCCAGCAGCTTCCGACCCAGCGGCGGGTACAATGAGCAGTTCTTC
TRBJ1-4,TRBV27,few,14,.,CASSSDGLGEKLFF,TGTGCCAGCAGTTCGGACGGTCTAGGAGAAAAACTGTTTTTT
TRBJ1-2,TRBV20-1,few,13,.,CSAPIPGTRGYTF,TGCAGTGCCCCAATTCCAGGGACACGTGGCTACACCTTC
TRBJ2-3,TRBV5-1,few,14,.,CASSSTVRRDTQYF,TGCGCCAGCAGCTCGACGGTACGCAGAGATACGCAGTATTTT
TRBJ2-7,TRBV6-6,.,12,.,CASSYLGSEQYF,TGTGCCAGCAGTTACCTCGGAAGCGAGCAGTACTTC
TRBJ2-7,TRBV20-1,few,13,TRBD2,CSAVRGVRGEQYF,TGCAGTGCTGTCCGGGGGGTCCGGGGCGAGCAGTACTTC
TRBJ2-5,TRBV4-3,many,15,TRBD2,CASSQEGGGAKTQYF,TGCGCCAGCAGCCAAGAAGGCGGGGGGGCAAAGACCCAGTACTTC
TRBJ2-1,TRBV25-1,few,15,TRBD2,CASSALTSGGNEQFF,TGTGCCAGCAGTGCGCTGACTAGCGGGGGGAATGAGCAGTTCTTC
TRBJ2-1,TRBV12-3/TRBV12-4,.,14,.,CASIQGEGRDEQFF,TGTGCCAGCATACAGGGGGAGGGGAGAGATGAGCAGTTCTTC
TRBJ2-7,TRBV27,few,14,.,CASSLGDGKKEQYF,TGTGCCAGCAGTTTAGGCGACGGGAAGAAGGAGCAGTACTTC
TRBJ1-6,TRBV4-1,.,16,TRBD1,CASSQGGQGRNSPLHF,TGCGCCAGCAGCCAAGGGGGACAGGGACGTAATTCACCCCTCCACTTT
TRBJ2-7,TRBV5-1,.,14,TRBD1,CASSPRQGAAEQYF,TGCGCCAGCAGCCCCAGACAGGGGGCGGCCGAGCAGTACTTC
TRBJ2-5,TRBV14,.,14,.,CASSPLGGEETQYF,TGTGCCAGCAGCCCCCTAGGAGGGGAGGAGACCCAGTACTTC
TRBJ2-5,TRBV29-1,.,15,TRBD1,CSGNKNRGRSETQYF,TGCAGCGGTAATAAAAACAGGGGTAGGAGTGAGACCCAGTACTTC
TRBJ2-7,TRBV29-1,.,13,.,CSVPSGASFEQYF,TGCAGCGTCCCCTCAGGGGCCTCGTTCGAGCAGTACTTC
TRBJ2-7,TRBV20-1,few,15,TRBD2,CSARWTSGGLYEQYF,TGCAGTGCTAGGTGGACTAGCGGGGGTCTTTACGAGCAGTACTTC
TRBJ2-5,TRBV7-2,.,16,TRBD2,CASSLAIGGGQETRYF,TGTGCCAGCAGCTTAGCGATCGGGGGGGGACAAGAGACCCGGTACTTC
TRBJ1-4,TRBV7-9,few,15,.,CASSLDGSANEKLFF,TGTGCCAGCAGCCTCGATGGCAGTGCAAATGAAAAACTGTTTTTT
TRBJ2-7,TRBV6-2/TRBV6-3,.,14,TRBD1,CASSFGQAWNEQYF,TGTGCCAGCAGTTTCGGACAGGCCTGGAACGAGCAGTACTTC
TRBJ1-2,TRBV28,.,14,.,CASCISQVTYGYTF,TGTGCCAGCTGCATCTCCCAGGTTACTTATGGCTACACCTTC
TRBJ2-5,TRBV30,.,12,.,CAWSGGGHEQYF,TGTGCCTGGAGTGGGGGGGGCCATGAGCAGTACTTC
TRBJ2-3,TRBV20-1,.,19,TRBD2,CSARGLAGGRIWDTDTQYF,TGCAGTGCTAGAGGTCTAGCGGGGGGTCGGATATGGGACACAGATACGCAGTATTTT
TRBJ2-1,TRBV7-2,.,15,.,CASSLRTGLNNVQFF,TGTGCCAGCAGCTTAAGAACTGGCCTTAACAATGTGCAGTTCTTC
TRBJ2-1,TRBV20-1,.,15,TRBD2,CSATTGTSGDNEQFF,TGCAGTGCGACAACCGGGACTAGCGGGGACAATGAGCAGTTCTTC
TRBJ1-1,TRBV7-2,.,12,.,CASSLDAGGAFF,TGTGCCAGCAGCTTAGATGCTGGGGGGGCTTTCTTT
TRBJ2-2,TRBV6-2/TRBV6-3,.,17,TRBD2,CASSSSGTSGGTGELFF,TGTGCCAGCAGTTCCTCTGGTACTAGCGGGGGGACCGGGGAGCTGTTTTTT
TRBJ2-3,TRBV4-2,.,16,TRBD2,CASSQGARGGQDTQYF,TGTGCCAGCAGCCAAGGGGCGCGGGGGGGCCAGGATACGCAGTATTTT
TRBJ1-1,TRBV21-1,many,15,.,CASSKNNSMNTEAFF,TGTGCCAGCAGCAAAAATAACAGCATGAACACTGAAGCTTTCTTT
TRBJ2-1,TRBV7-9,.,18,.,CASIGLGGGRGSYNEQFF,TGTGCCAGCATCGGACTTGGGGGGGGCCGTGGGTCCTACAATGAGCAGTTCTTC
TRBJ2-1,TRBV11-1,.,16,TRBD1,CASSAWGTGAKRRQFF,TGTGCCAGCAGCGCATGGGGGACAGGGGCGAAAAGGCGGCAGTTCTTC
TRBJ1-4,TRBV7-9,.,16,.,CASSLVRGGYNEKLFF,TGTGCCAGCAGCTTAGTGCGCGGCGGATATAATGAAAAACTGTTTTTT
TRBJ1-2,TRBV9,.,14,TRBD1,CASSVGDREIGYTF,TGTGCCAGCAGCGTAGGGGACAGGGAAATCGGCTACACCTTC
TRBJ2-3,TRBV6-1,once,16,TRBD2,CASSEATGGLADTQYF,TGTGCCAGCAGTGAAGCGACGGGGGGGCTCGCAGATACGCAGTATTTT
TRBJ2-5,TRBV20-1,few,17,.,CSARDIRGGELRETQYF,TGCAGTGCTAGAGATATAAGAGGGGGGGAGTTGAGGGAGACCCAGTACTTC